This is a list of T cell receptor beta chains from one sample in a study of long-term antiretroviral therapy in people with HIV. Sequencing used immunoSEQ multiplex PCR; TCRdb keeps in-frame clones, though not all of them. The sample comprises 15,000 to 20,000 clones, over 80% of which are singletons, and 3.5% to 4.5% rests with the top ten. The sequenced sample was unsorted PBMCs, obtained 2.1 years after starting antiretroviral therapy. These receptors originate from a young man with HIV. CDR3s include the opening cysteine and the closing phenylalanine or tryptophan. The D gene is left open where the match is weak. Size tells how often a clone was seen (once, few, many) or the class of an expanded clone, and some rows leave it out.

>TRBJ2-5|TRBD1|.|13|TRBV29-1
CSVPGQGLETQYF
TGCAGCGTACCGGGACAGGGCTTGGAGACCCAGTACTTC
>TRBJ1-1|.|.|11|TRBV5-1
CASRVDGSAFF
TGCGCCAGCAGAGTCGACGGATCGGCTTTCTTT
>TRBJ2-7|.|.|11|TRBV11-1
CASAQNYEQYF
TGTGCCAGCGCCCAGAACTACGAGCAGTACTTC
>TRBJ1-4|.|.|14|TRBV15
CATSVRAGNEKLFF
TGTGCCACCAGCGTCAGGGCTGGCAATGAAAAACTGTTTTTT
>TRBJ1-5|.|.|14|TRBV6-1
CASSVLGLGKPQHF
TGTGCCAGCAGTGTATTAGGGCTCGGGAAGCCCCAGCATTTT
>TRBJ2-1|.|few|13|TRBV29-1
CSVVGGSVDEQFF
TGCAGCGTCGTCGGAGGGAGTGTCGATGAGCAGTTCTTC
>TRBJ1-2|.|.|15|TRBV7-9
CASSQQGGEYYGYTF
TGTGCCAGCAGCCAGCAGGGAGGCGAATACTATGGCTACACCTTC
>TRBJ1-3|.|.|14|TRBV9
CASSVGVSGNTIYF
TGTGCCAGCAGCGTAGGCGTCTCTGGAAACACCATATATTTT
>TRBJ1-1|TRBD1|.|14|TRBV13
CASRPGQGIAEAFF
TGTGCCAGCCGACCGGGACAGGGGATCGCTGAAGCTTTCTTT
>TRBJ1-1|.|.|12|TRBV19
CASRNRWTEAFF
TGTGCCAGTAGGAATCGTTGGACTGAAGCTTTCTTT
>TRBJ1-6|TRBD1|.|13|TRBV29-1
CSVVGKTGPPLHF
TGCAGCGTTGTTGGCAAGACAGGGCCACCCCTCCACTTT
>TRBJ2-7|TRBD2|.|15|TRBV5-4
CASSFASGTTYEQYF
TGTGCCAGCAGCTTCGCTAGCGGGACGACCTACGAGCAGTACTTC